This TCR beta chain was captured by sequencing in a study of T-cell reconstitution after alpha-beta-depleted transplantation in children. This CDR3 comprises 15 residues. Germline lookup yields CDR1 SGDLS and CDR2 YYNGEE. With 0 bases clipped from V and 2 bases from J, the junction kept 3 bases outside the gene matches. Using unique molecular identifiers, the investigators prepared the TCRbeta library. TCRdb re-derived calls from the PCR reads in MiXCR, one entry per CDR3 protein. This sample carries about 610,000 distinct CDR3 sequences, approximately 10% of them seen once, and the ten largest clones take about 4.2%. This clonotype showed up many times.

This TCR came from a human donor who donated a stem cell graft to a child with acute myeloid leukemia. The chain uses TRBV9 and TRBJ2-7; 9 bases align to TRBD2. The sequenced sample was PBMCs from the stem cell graft donor, obtained from the stem cell graft. The CDR3 loop reads CASSVESGRTYEQYF. In DNA, the CDR3 is TGTGCCAGCAGCGTAGAGAGCGGGAGGACCTACGAGCAGTACTTC.